This T cell receptor beta chain derives from a study of T cells in Graves' hyperthyroidism and ophthalmopathy. Amplified TCR beta CDR3 regions came from RNA transcripts. First-round RT-PCR with HTBI primers amplified the TCR CDR3 region. TCRdb analysed the multiplex PCR reads with MiXCR anew, one entry per CDR3 protein. The table has under 550,000 distinct CDR3 sequences, roughly 13% seen once. Thyroid ultrasound, orbital computed tomography, clinical symptoms, and serum thyroxine and TRAb underpinned diagnoses. This CDR3 contains 13 residues. Germline-derived CDR1 and CDR2 are MNHNY and SVGAGI (reference sequence). The V end was cut by 2 bases, the J end by 1 base, with 5 bases between. This clonotype was counted many times.

Sequenced material: blood. The clonotype was recovered from a woman aged 18-30 years with Graves' hyperthyroidism. The rearrangement joins TRBV6-6 to TRBJ2-5; tentative D call: TRBD1 (5 bases). The CDR3 coding sequence is TGTGCCAGCAGTTACCAGGGCCAAGAGACCCAGTACTTC. As protein: CASSYQGQETQYF.